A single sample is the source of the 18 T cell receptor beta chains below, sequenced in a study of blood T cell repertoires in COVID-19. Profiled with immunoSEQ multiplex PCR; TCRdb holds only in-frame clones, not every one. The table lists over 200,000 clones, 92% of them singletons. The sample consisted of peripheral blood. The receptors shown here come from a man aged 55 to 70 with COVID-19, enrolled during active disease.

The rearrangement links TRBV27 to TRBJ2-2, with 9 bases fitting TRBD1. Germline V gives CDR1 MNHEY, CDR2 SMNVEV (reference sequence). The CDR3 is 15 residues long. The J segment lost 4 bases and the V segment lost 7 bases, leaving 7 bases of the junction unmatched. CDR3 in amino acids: CASNPQGAGTGELFF. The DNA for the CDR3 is TGTGCCAGCAATCCACAGGGGGCTGGCACCGGGGAGCTGTTTTTT.

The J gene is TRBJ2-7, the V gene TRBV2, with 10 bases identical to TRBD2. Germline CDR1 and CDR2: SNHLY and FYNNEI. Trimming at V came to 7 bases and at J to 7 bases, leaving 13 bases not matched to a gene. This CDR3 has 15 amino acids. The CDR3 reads CASNPDSGGAGEQYF. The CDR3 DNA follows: TGTGCCAGCAACCCTGACAGCGGGGGGGCGGGTGAGCAGTACTTC. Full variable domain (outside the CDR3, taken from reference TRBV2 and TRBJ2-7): EPEVTQTPSHQVTQMGQEVILRCVPISNHLYFYWYRQILGQKVEFLVSFYNNEISEKSEIFDDQFSVERPDGSNFTLKIRSTKLEDSAMYFCASNPDSGGAGEQYFGPGTRLTVT.

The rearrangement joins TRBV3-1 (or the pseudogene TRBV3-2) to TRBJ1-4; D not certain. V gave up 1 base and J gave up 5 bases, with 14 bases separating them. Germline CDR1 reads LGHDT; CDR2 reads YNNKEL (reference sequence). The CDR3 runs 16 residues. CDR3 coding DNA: TGTGCCAGCAGCCAAGCGGGTGCAGCCACCAATGAAAAACTGTTTTTT. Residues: CASSQAGAATNEKLFF.

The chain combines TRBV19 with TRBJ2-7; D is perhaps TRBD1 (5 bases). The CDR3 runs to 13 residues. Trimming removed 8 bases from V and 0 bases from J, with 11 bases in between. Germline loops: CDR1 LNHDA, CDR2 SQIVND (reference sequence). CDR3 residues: CASATGASYEQYF. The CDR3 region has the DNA TGTGCCAGTGCAACTGGGGCCTCCTACGAGCAGTACTTC.

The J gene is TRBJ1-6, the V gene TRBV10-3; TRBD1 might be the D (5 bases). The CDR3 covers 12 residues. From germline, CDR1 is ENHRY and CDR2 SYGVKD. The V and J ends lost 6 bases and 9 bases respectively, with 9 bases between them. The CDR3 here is CAIRGLSSPLHF. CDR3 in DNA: TGTGCCATCAGGGGGCTTAGTTCACCCCTCCACTTT.

CDR3 sequence: CASSYDRESNQPQHF. The CDR3 coding sequence is TGCGCCAGCAGCTATGACAGGGAAAGCAATCAGCCCCAGCATTTT. The chain is built from TRBV5-1 and TRBJ1-5; TRBD1 matches 7 bases. The CDR3 is 15 amino acids. In germline, CDR1 is SGHRS, CDR2 YFSETQ. Trimming at V came to 3 bases and at J to 1 base, leaving 4 bases not matched to a gene. Looking up the rest from reference TRBV5-1 and TRBJ1-5 gives the full variable domain: KAGVTQTPRYLIKTRGQQVTLSCSPISGHRSVSWYQQTPGQGLQFLFEYFSETQRNKGNFPGRFSGRQFSNSRSEMNVSTLELGDSALYLCASSYDRESNQPQHFGDGTRLSIL.

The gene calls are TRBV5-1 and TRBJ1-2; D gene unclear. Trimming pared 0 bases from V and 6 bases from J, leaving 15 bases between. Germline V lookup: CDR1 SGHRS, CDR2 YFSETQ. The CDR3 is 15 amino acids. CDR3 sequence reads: CASSLAPSGYDGYTF. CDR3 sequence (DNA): TGCGCCAGCAGCTTGGCTCCCAGCGGATACGATGGCTACACCTTC.

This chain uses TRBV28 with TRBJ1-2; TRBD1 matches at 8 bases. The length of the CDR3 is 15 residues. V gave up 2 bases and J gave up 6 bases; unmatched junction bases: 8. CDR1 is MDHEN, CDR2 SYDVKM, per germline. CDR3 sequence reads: CASSLGAVDRDGYTF. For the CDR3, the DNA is TGTGCCAGCAGTTTAGGAGCGGTGGACAGGGATGGCTACACCTTC.

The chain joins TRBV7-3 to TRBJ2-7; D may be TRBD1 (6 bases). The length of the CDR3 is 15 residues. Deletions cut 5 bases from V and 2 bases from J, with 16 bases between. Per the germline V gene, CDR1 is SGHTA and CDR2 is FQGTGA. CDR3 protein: CASSLGQPPAYEQYF. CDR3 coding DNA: TGTGCCAGCAGCCTCGGACAGCCCCCAGCCTACGAGCAGTACTTC. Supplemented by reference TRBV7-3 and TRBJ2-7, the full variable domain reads GAGVSQTPSNKVTEKGKYVELRCDPISGHTALYWYRQSLGQGPEFLIYFQGTGAADDSGLPNDRFFAVRPEGSVSTLKIQRTERGDSAVYLCASSLGQPPAYEQYFGPGTRLTVT.

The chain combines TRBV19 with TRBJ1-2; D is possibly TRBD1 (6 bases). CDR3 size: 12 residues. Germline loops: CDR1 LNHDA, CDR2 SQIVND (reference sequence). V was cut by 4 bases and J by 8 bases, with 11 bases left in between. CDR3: CASSKEGGGYTF. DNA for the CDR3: TGTGCCAGTAGTAAGGAAGGGGGAGGCTACACCTTC.

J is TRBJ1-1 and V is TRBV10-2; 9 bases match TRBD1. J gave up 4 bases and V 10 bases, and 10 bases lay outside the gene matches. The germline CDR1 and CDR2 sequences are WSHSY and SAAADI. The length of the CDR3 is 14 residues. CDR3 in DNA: TGCGCCACCAAATCCCAGACAGGGGGCACTGAAGCTTTCTTT. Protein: CATKSQTGGTEAFF.

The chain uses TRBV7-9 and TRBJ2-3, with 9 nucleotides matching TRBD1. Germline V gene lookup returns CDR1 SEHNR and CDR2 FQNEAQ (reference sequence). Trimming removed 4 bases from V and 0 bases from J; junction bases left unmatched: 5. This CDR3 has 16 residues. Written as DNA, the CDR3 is TGTGCCAGCAGCTCCCCGGGACAGGGTAGCACAGATACGCAGTATTTT. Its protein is CASSSPGQGSTDTQYF.

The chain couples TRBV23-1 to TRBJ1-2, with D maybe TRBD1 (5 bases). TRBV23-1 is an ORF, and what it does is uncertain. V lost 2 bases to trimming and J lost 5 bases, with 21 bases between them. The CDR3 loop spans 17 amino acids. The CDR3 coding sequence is TGCGCCAGCAGTCAAGTTGAAGGGGCTCAGGGCCTGTATGGCTACACCTTC. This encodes CASSQVEGAQGLYGYTF.

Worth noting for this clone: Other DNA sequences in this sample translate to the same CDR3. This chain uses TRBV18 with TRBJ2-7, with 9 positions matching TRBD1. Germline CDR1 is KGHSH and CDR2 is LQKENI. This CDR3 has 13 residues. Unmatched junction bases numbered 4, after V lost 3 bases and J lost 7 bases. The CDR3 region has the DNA TGTGCCAGCTCACCGGGACAGGGTGGGGAGCAGTACTTC. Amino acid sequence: CASSPGQGGEQYF.

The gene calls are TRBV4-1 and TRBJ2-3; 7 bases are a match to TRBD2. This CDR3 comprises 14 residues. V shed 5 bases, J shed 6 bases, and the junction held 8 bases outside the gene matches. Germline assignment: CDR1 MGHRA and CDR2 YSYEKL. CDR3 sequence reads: CASSARSTSDTQYF. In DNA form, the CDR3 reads TGCGCCAGCAGCGCGCGGTCGACTAGCGATACGCAGTATTTT.

The CDR3 DNA is TGCGCCAGCAGCCCAAGCCCGGGATCGGTGCGGCCCCAGCATTTT. Amino acids: CASSPSPGSVRPQHF. The rearrangement links TRBV5-1 to TRBJ1-5; unclear D gene. This CDR3 is 15 amino acids long. Per germline, CDR1 SGHRS and CDR2 YFSETQ. The V and J ends lost 4 bases and 9 bases respectively, with 20 bases between them.

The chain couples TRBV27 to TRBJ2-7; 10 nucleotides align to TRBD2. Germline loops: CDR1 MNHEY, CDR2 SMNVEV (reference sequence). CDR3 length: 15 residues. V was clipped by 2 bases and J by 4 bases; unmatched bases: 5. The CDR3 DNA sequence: TGTGCCAGCAGTTTACTAGCGGGGGCCCATTACGAGCAGTACTTC. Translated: CASSLLAGAHYEQYF.

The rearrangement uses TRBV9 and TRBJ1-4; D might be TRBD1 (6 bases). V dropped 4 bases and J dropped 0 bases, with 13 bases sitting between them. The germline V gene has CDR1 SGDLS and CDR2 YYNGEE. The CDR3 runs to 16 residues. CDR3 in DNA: TGTGCCAGCAGCCCGAGGACAGACTCAACTAATGAAAAACTGTTTTTT. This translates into CASSPRTDSTNEKLFF.